The rows below give T cell receptor beta chains drawn from one sample of a study of blood T cell repertoires in COVID-19. Generated by immunoSEQ multiplex PCR, the TCRdb table keeps only in-frame clones and is missing some. There are roughly 160,000 clones in the sample; more than 75% occur only once, and roughly 1% lies in the top ten. Sample: peripheral blood. These receptors were obtained from a man aged 40-55 years with acute or convalescent COVID-19. Both conserved end residues are part of each CDR3. Fields, in order: CDR3 DNA, CDR3 protein, CDR3 length, J gene, clone size, D gene, V gene. D genes are given only for firm matches. Only part of the rows carry a size: once, few, many, or a class if the clone is expanded.

TGTGCCAGCTCACCATTAACGGGACACAACTATGGCTACACCTTC,CASSPLTGHNYGYTF,15,TRBJ1-2,NA,NA,TRBV18
TGTGCCAGCACCCTGGAGGGGACTGGCTACACCTTC,CASTLEGTGYTF,12,TRBJ1-2,NA,NA,TRBV12-3/TRBV12-4
TGTGCCAGCAGCCCACACGCGGGACAGACCAATCAGCCCCAGCATTTT,CASSPHAGQTNQPQHF,16,TRBJ1-5,NA,TRBD1,TRBV9
TGTGCCAGCAGTCCGGAGGGGTGGGGTCGCGAGCAGTACTTC,CASSPEGWGREQYF,14,TRBJ2-7,NA,NA,TRBV27
TGCGCCAGCAGTGATCAGGGGAAAGCAGATACGCAGTATTTT,CASSDQGKADTQYF,14,TRBJ2-3,NA,NA,TRBV10-1
TGTGCCACTGCCGGGGGTCAGCCCCAGCATTTT,CATAGGQPQHF,11,TRBJ1-5,NA,NA,TRBV27
TGTGCTAGTGGTTTGTCCCGGTATACGTACCAAGAGACCCAGTACTTC,CASGLSRYTYQETQYF,16,TRBJ2-5,NA,NA,TRBV12-5
TGTGCCAGCTCCCCGGGAAACACCATATATTTT,CASSPGNTIYF,11,TRBJ1-3,once,NA,TRBV28
TGCGCCAGCAGCTCTACAGGGGGCCGGACTGAAGCTTTCTTT,CASSSTGGRTEAFF,14,TRBJ1-1,NA,TRBD1,TRBV5-1
TGTGCCAGCAGCTCATCTGAAAAACTGTTTTTT,CASSSSEKLFF,11,TRBJ1-4,NA,NA,TRBV7-8
TGTGCCAGCAGTGAAGACAGTTACAATGAGCAGTTCTTC,CASSEDSYNEQFF,13,TRBJ2-1,NA,NA,TRBV6-1
TGTGCCAGCAGCTCCGATCTAGCGGCAAGCACAGATACGCAGTATTTT,CASSSDLAASTDTQYF,16,TRBJ2-3,NA,TRBD2,TRBV7-8
TGTGCCAGCAGCTTGGTGGCAGGGAGGGAAAAACTGTTTTTT,CASSLVAGREKLFF,14,TRBJ1-4,once,NA,TRBV5-5
TGTGCCAGCAGCCAAGACGGTAACTTTAACACTGAAGCTTTCTTT,CASSQDGNFNTEAFF,15,TRBJ1-1,NA,NA,TRBV14
TGTGCCAGCAGCCCCGGGACAGCACTCTATGGCTACACCTTC,CASSPGTALYGYTF,14,TRBJ1-2,NA,TRBD1,TRBV7-9
TGTGCCAGCAGGCCGGGACGGCGAGGGGGAGATACGCAGTATTTT,CASRPGRRGGDTQYF,15,TRBJ2-3,once,NA,TRBV25-1
TGTGCCAGCGGGGGACAGATGAACACTGAAGCTTTCTTT,CASGGQMNTEAFF,13,TRBJ1-1,NA,TRBD1,TRBV14
TGTGCCAGCAGCTTACGGGGGGGCCAAGAGACCCAGTACTTC,CASSLRGGQETQYF,14,TRBJ2-5,NA,TRBD2,TRBV6-2/TRBV6-3
TGTGCCAGCAGCTTGAAGGACAGTTATTCTGAAGCTTTCTTT,CASSLKDSYSEAFF,14,TRBJ1-1,NA,NA,TRBV5-4
TGTGCCTGGAGTGTAGAGTCCCGGGTCGGGGAGCTGTTTTTT,CAWSVESRVGELFF,14,TRBJ2-2,NA,NA,TRBV30
TGTGCCAGTAGGGGATTTATGACCGGGGGGACCCAGTACTTC,CASRGFMTGGTQYF,14,TRBJ2-5,NA,NA,TRBV19
TGTGCCAGCAGCACACCCGGGACTTTCAATGAGCAGTTCTTC,CASSTPGTFNEQFF,14,TRBJ2-1,NA,NA,TRBV7-3
TGTGCCAGCAGGACGGGACAGTACAATGAGCAGTTCTTC,CASRTGQYNEQFF,13,TRBJ2-1,NA,TRBD1,TRBV2
TGTGCCAGCAGCCGGGTCAGGACAGGGGGATCCGAAGCTTTCTTT,CASSRVRTGGSEAFF,15,TRBJ1-1,NA,TRBD1,TRBV14
TGTGCCAGCAGTTTATCAGGGGGTACTGGCTACACCTTC,CASSLSGGTGYTF,13,TRBJ1-2,NA,NA,TRBV27
TGTGCCAGCAGGAAGGACAGGGATGACACTGAAGCTTTCTTT,CASRKDRDDTEAFF,14,TRBJ1-1,NA,TRBD1,TRBV2
TGCGCCAGCAGCCCAGGACGACAGGGGGAGTATGGCTACACCTTC,CASSPGRQGEYGYTF,15,TRBJ1-2,NA,TRBD1,TRBV4-1
TGTGCCATCAGTGCAGGACTTAGCACAGATACGCAGTATTTT,CAISAGLSTDTQYF,14,TRBJ2-3,NA,NA,TRBV10-3
TGTGCCAGCAGCGTAGTGAGGACAGGGGGGACTGAAGCTTTCTTT,CASSVVRTGGTEAFF,15,TRBJ1-1,once,TRBD1,TRBV9
TGTGCCAGCAGCGCCCCTCAGGGTAACTCTGGAAACACCATATATTTT,CASSAPQGNSGNTIYF,16,TRBJ1-3,NA,NA,TRBV7-9
TGTGCCAGCAGTTCCCCTCCGGGCACTGAAGCTTTCTTT,CASSSPPGTEAFF,13,TRBJ1-1,NA,NA,TRBV6-6
TGTGCCAGCAGCGGAGGGATCGGAGGCTACACCTTC,CASSGGIGGYTF,12,TRBJ1-2,NA,NA,TRBV7-9
TGTGCCAGCAGCCAAGGGACTGGCTACGAAAAACTGTTTTTT,CASSQGTGYEKLFF,14,TRBJ1-4,NA,NA,TRBV4-2
TGTGCTAGTGGTTTGTTATTCATCGTGCAGGGATCCTACGAGCAGTACTTC,CASGLLFIVQGSYEQYF,17,TRBJ2-7,NA,NA,TRBV12-5
TGCGCCAGCAGTGAGCCAAACAGGGCCATGGACACTGAAGCTTTCTTT,CASSEPNRAMDTEAFF,16,TRBJ1-1,once,NA,TRBV10-2
TGTGCCAGCAGCCAAGCCCTAAATCAGCCCCAGCATTTT,CASSQALNQPQHF,13,TRBJ1-5,NA,NA,TRBV3-1/TRBV3-2
TGTGCCAGCAGCAGTTTCTCAGGCACTGAAGCTTTCTTT,CASSSFSGTEAFF,13,TRBJ1-1,NA,NA,TRBV7-3
TGTGCCAGCAGACCTAGCGGGAGGACCTACGAGCAGTACTTC,CASRPSGRTYEQYF,14,TRBJ2-7,few,TRBD2,TRBV6-6
TGTGCCAGTAGCAATGGGAGGGCATACGCTGAAGCTTTCTTT,CASSNGRAYAEAFF,14,TRBJ1-1,once,NA,TRBV19
TGCGCCAGCAGCTTGGTCCAGGGTGGAGACGAGCAGTACTTC,CASSLVQGGDEQYF,14,TRBJ2-7,NA,NA,TRBV5-1
TGTGCCAGCAGCTTTTCTCAGGTTTTCTACGAGCAGTACTTC,CASSFSQVFYEQYF,14,TRBJ2-7,NA,NA,TRBV7-9
TGTGCCAGCAGTTACCGGACTAGCGGACGCACAGATACGCAGTATTTT,CASSYRTSGRTDTQYF,16,TRBJ2-3,NA,TRBD2,TRBV6-2/TRBV6-3
TGTGCCAGCAGCCAAGGCAGGTACAATCAGCCCCAGCATTTT,CASSQGRYNQPQHF,14,TRBJ1-5,few,NA,TRBV3-1/TRBV3-2
TGTGCCAGAAGCTCGAATCAGCCCCAGCATTTT,CARSSNQPQHF,11,TRBJ1-5,few,NA,TRBV5-3
TGTGCCAGCTCACAAACCACAGGTGGCTACACCTTC,CASSQTTGGYTF,12,TRBJ1-2,NA,NA,TRBV9